Listed below are T cell receptor beta chains from one sample, sequenced in a study of T-cell reconstitution after alpha-beta-depleted transplantation in children. TCRdb called the PCR reads again in MiXCR, with one record for every CDR3 protein. The table includes a few hundred thousand distinct CDR3 sequences, roughly a tenth detected once. The material was PBMCs, obtained before TCRalphabeta/CD19-depleted stem cell transplant. The receptors were gathered from a boy younger than two with acute myeloid leukemia, due to receive a stem cell transplant. The CDR3 runs from the conserved cysteine through the conserved F or W. The D gene is left open where the match is weak. Some rows mark clone size as missing; the rest say once, few, many or name a class of expanded clone.

j_call v_call d_call clone_size cdr3_aa cdr3_nt
TRBJ2-2 TRBV6-5 TRBD1 NA CASSYSQGANTGELFF TGTGCCAGCAGTTACTCTCAGGGGGCTAACACCGGGGAGCTGTTTTTT
TRBJ2-7 TRBV7-8 NA NA CASSSTEGSSYEQYF TGTGCCAGCAGCTCTACTGAAGGAAGCTCCTACGAGCAGTACTTC
TRBJ2-3 TRBV27 NA many CASSFHLRTDTQYF TGTGCCAGCAGTTTCCACCTACGCACAGATACGCAGTATTTT
TRBJ2-3 TRBV18 TRBD2 many CASSPLILAGGSTDTQYF TGTGCCAGCTCACCACTCATCCTAGCGGGGGGGAGCACAGATACGCAGTATTTT
TRBJ1-1 TRBV10-3 NA many CAISETSDSYTEAFF TGTGCCATCAGTGAAACCTCGGACAGCTACACTGAAGCTTTCTTT
TRBJ2-2 TRBV11-2 NA NA CASSRLGGGILPPSGELFF TGTGCCAGCAGCCGCCTTGGAGGAGGGATTCTACCGCCATCCGGGGAGCTGTTTTTT
TRBJ2-5 TRBV7-2 TRBD2 many CASSSGTSGPRSRAQYF TGTGCCAGCAGCTCCGGGACTAGCGGTCCCCGGTCGAGGGCCCAGTACTTC
TRBJ2-6 TRBV20-1 NA few CSARADRSGSGANVLTF TGCAGTGCTAGAGCCGACAGGTCCGGCTCTGGGGCCAACGTCCTGACTTTC
TRBJ1-4 TRBV7-2 NA many CASSPGITTNEKLFF TGTGCCAGCAGCCCGGGGATCACAACTAATGAAAAACTGTTTTTT
TRBJ2-3 TRBV5-1 TRBD1 many CASSLWTGSTDTQYF TGCGCCAGCAGCCTATGGACAGGGAGCACAGATACGCAGTATTTT
TRBJ2-5 TRBV7-2 NA many CASSYRVGEQETQYF TGTGCCAGCAGCTACAGAGTGGGAGAGCAGGAGACCCAGTACTTC
TRBJ1-5 TRBV9 TRBD1 few CASSVGTGERQPQHF TGTGCCAGCAGCGTTGGGACAGGGGAACGGCAGCCCCAGCATTTT
TRBJ2-1 TRBV6-2/TRBV6-3 NA many CASSNPTYRSENEQFF TGTGCCAGCAGTAACCCGACGTATAGGTCGGAAAATGAGCAGTTCTTC
TRBJ2-2 TRBV28 NA NA CASSLFEVTGELFF TGTGCCAGCAGTTTATTTGAGGTGACCGGGGAGCTGTTTTTT
TRBJ1-2 TRBV4-2 TRBD1 many CASSQYQDRMVNYGYTF TGTGCCAGCAGCCAATACCAGGACAGGATGGTTAACTATGGCTACACCTTC
TRBJ2-7 TRBV12-3/TRBV12-4 NA many CASSGDTSYEQYF TGTGCCAGCAGTGGGGACACCTCCTACGAGCAGTACTTC
TRBJ2-2 TRBV12-3/TRBV12-4 NA many CASRGQWVFTGELFF TGTGCCAGCAGAGGACAGTGGGTATTCACCGGGGAGCTGTTTTTT
TRBJ2-2 TRBV7-2 TRBD2 many CASSPIPTSGGPWGTGELFF TGTGCCAGCAGCCCGATCCCGACTAGCGGGGGGCCCTGGGGCACCGGGGAGCTGTTTTTT
TRBJ2-7 TRBV28 TRBD2 NA CASRGLAGISSYEQYF TGTGCCAGCAGGGGACTAGCGGGGATTAGCTCCTACGAGCAGTACTTC
TRBJ2-3 TRBV12-3/TRBV12-4 TRBD2 many CASRVAGGLDTQYF TGTGCCAGCAGGGTAGCGGGGGGGCTAGATACGCAGTATTTT
TRBJ2-7 TRBV23-1 TRBD2 NA CASSQTSGGTENYEQYF TGCGCCAGCAGTCAGACTAGCGGGGGGACTGAAAATTACGAGCAGTACTTC
TRBJ2-5 TRBV12-3/TRBV12-4 TRBD1 NA CASSFTGDETQYF TGTGCCAGCAGCTTCACAGGGGACGAGACCCAGTACTTC
TRBJ1-5 TRBV20-1 TRBD1 few CSARTGFNQPQHF TGCAGTGCTCGGACAGGGTTTAATCAGCCCCAGCATTTT
TRBJ2-7 TRBV28 TRBD2 NA CASRLAGYEQYF TGTGCCAGCAGACTAGCGGGGTACGAGCAGTACTTC
TRBJ1-5 TRBV20-1 TRBD1 NA CSARDRGVWQPQHF TGCAGTGCTAGAGACAGGGGGGTATGGCAGCCCCAGCATTTT
TRBJ2-1 TRBV11-2 TRBD1 many CASSLWTGIYNEQFF TGTGCCAGCAGCTTATGGACAGGGATCTACAATGAGCAGTTCTTC
TRBJ2-5 TRBV7-2 TRBD2 many CASSLLGLAGGGETQYF TGTGCCAGCAGCCTTCTGGGACTAGCGGGGGGAGGGGAGACCCAGTACTTC
TRBJ2-2 TRBV12-3/TRBV12-4 NA many CASRPEGTGELFF TGTGCCAGCAGGCCGGAGGGCACCGGGGAGCTGTTTTTT
TRBJ2-1 TRBV5-1 TRBD1 few CASSTDSVRGLYNEQFF TGCGCCAGCAGCACAGACTCTGTCAGGGGGCTGTACAATGAGCAGTTCTTC
TRBJ2-1 TRBV4-1 NA many CASSQAVDNEQFF TGCGCCAGCAGCCAAGCTGTTGACAATGAGCAGTTCTTC
TRBJ1-5 TRBV19 NA few CASSIQGVNQPQHF TGTGCCAGTAGTATCCAGGGAGTAAATCAGCCCCAGCATTTT
TRBJ2-3 TRBV7-2 TRBD2 many CASSYPGTSTWDTQYF TGTGCCAGCAGCTATCCCGGGACTAGCACATGGGATACGCAGTATTTT
TRBJ1-4 TRBV12-3/TRBV12-4 NA many CASSPNPTEKLFF TGTGCCAGCAGTCCCAACCCCACGGAAAAACTGTTTTTT
TRBJ2-5 TRBV20-1 NA many CSARTGYIETQYF TGCAGTGCTAGGACGGGGTATATAGAGACCCAGTACTTC
TRBJ2-1 TRBV11-2 NA NA CASSPKFEQFF TGTGCCAGCAGCCCCAAATTCGAGCAGTTCTTC
TRBJ2-7 TRBV29-1 NA many CSVEASSYEQYF TGCAGCGTTGAAGCCAGCTCCTACGAGCAGTACTTC
TRBJ2-7 TRBV6-1 NA few CATHRGAYLYEQYF TGTGCCACGCACCGGGGGGCCTACTTGTACGAGCAGTACTTC
TRBJ2-6 TRBV28 NA many CASSLLQFSGANVLTF TGTGCCAGCAGTTTATTGCAGTTCTCTGGGGCCAACGTCCTGACTTTC
TRBJ2-5 TRBV28 NA many CASSDNGPPETQYF TGTGCCAGCAGCGACAACGGACCCCCAGAGACCCAGTACTTC
TRBJ2-7 TRBV20-1 NA many CSASFRGRYEQYF TGCAGTGCTAGTTTCAGGGGCCGGTACGAGCAGTACTTC
TRBJ2-2 TRBV20-1 NA many CSASYPSPNTGELFF TGCAGTGCTAGTTACCCCAGCCCGAACACCGGGGAGCTGTTTTTT
TRBJ2-5 TRBV9 NA many CASSVGGARSIQETQYF TGTGCCAGCAGCGTAGGGGGGGCGAGGAGCATCCAAGAGACCCAGTACTTC
TRBJ2-1 TRBV15 NA few CATSRVGLVGRSYNEQFF TGTGCCACCAGCAGAGTGGGGTTAGTAGGGAGGTCCTACAATGAGCAGTTCTTC
TRBJ2-7 TRBV5-1 NA many CASSLGARDYEQYF TGCGCCAGCAGCTTGGGTGCCAGGGACTACGAGCAGTACTTC
TRBJ1-1 TRBV6-2/TRBV6-3 TRBD1 many CASSLDRGWNTEAFF TGTGCCAGCAGCCTTGACAGGGGATGGAACACTGAAGCTTTCTTT
TRBJ1-3 TRBV29-1 NA many CSVEAGLGLSSGNTIYF TGCAGCGTTGAGGCTGGCCTGGGACTCAGCTCTGGAAACACCATATATTTT
TRBJ2-1 TRBV13 TRBD2 NA CASSLSLAGASYNEQFF TGTGCCAGCAGCTTAAGCCTAGCGGGGGCTTCCTACAATGAGCAGTTCTTC
TRBJ2-2 TRBV10-2 TRBD2 many CASRPSGSETGELFF TGCGCCAGCCGTCCTAGCGGGAGCGAAACCGGGGAGCTGTTTTTT
TRBJ2-7 TRBV12-5 NA many CASGLPTREEVKNEQYF TGTGCTAGTGGTTTGCCCACCAGGGAAGAAGTAAAAAACGAGCAGTACTTC
TRBJ2-7 TRBV4-2 TRBD2 many CASSQGLAGGTYEQYF TGTGCCAGCAGCCAAGGACTAGCGGGGGGCACCTACGAGCAGTACTTC
TRBJ2-1 TRBV19 TRBD2 NA CASSKTSGAYNEQFF TGTGCCAGTAGTAAGACTAGCGGGGCCTACAATGAGCAGTTCTTC
TRBJ2-1 TRBV11-2 TRBD2 few CASSLEWAGGPYNEQFF TGTGCCAGCAGCTTAGAGTGGGCGGGGGGGCCGTACAATGAGCAGTTCTTC